This T cell receptor (beta chain) is from a study of cytomegalovirus exposure and HLA in healthy donors (dated by TCRdb to the late 2010s). Study-level background: According to an earlier analysis of 587 of the donors, some 180 million T cells yielded over 100 million unique TCR beta sequences and approximately 300 Gb of sequence data. An early release covering just under 650 HLA-typed donors comprised about 290 gigabases of sequencing data and some 79 million unique TCR sequences. Of the roughly 420 genotyped donors, roughly 80% were placed in the genetic ancestry cluster associated with self-reported Caucasian donors. The study was designed to test whether signatures of past pathogen exposure could be identified by cataloging public T cell receptors. The study used immunosequencing to profile the T cell repertoires of 666 subjects and linked those repertoires to cytomegalovirus serostatus. A separate validation cohort of approximately 120 different subjects was used in addition to the approximately 610-subject first cohort. To predict cytomegalovirus infection status, the study combined high-throughput TCR immunosequencing, statistical association of individual TCRs with disease status, and machine learning. A later analysis re-examined previously published TCR beta repertoires from roughly 650 donors and added high-resolution HLA genotyping to investigate patterns of TCR occurrence. Rather than drawing on any new phenotypic data, the later analysis identified candidate immune exposures from TCR beta sequences and the way those sequences occurred across donors. To decide whether each TCR beta V gene segment behaved as functional or pseudogenic, an earlier analysis of nearly 600 of the donors relied on high-throughput TCR beta sequencing. Alongside the repertoire data, information on donor age, sex, ethnicity and CMV serostatus was compiled. In a later genetic analysis, genome-wide SNP genotypes for about 55% of the roughly 700 donors were used, and that subset was treated as a discovery cohort. Every discovery cohort repertoire had been produced on one sequencing platform. HLA typing included class I and class II loci at four-digit resolution. The number of donors typed differed by locus, with roughly 620-630 for A, B, C, DRB1 and DQB1, roughly 520 for DQA1, 600 to 610 for DPA1, and approximately 470 for DPB1. Roughly five DR-DQ haplotypes were handled as single units for association and clustering because linkage in the cohort was strong. Among several hundred genotyped donors of the cohort, an average of about 240,000 unique TCR beta nucleotide sequences was sequenced per donor, of which roughly 17% were non-productive. The paper's findings and limits, for the study overall: In the study, 164 TCR beta chains were listed as associated with cytomegalovirus. Only TCR beta chains were sequenced in this cohort, and the absence of alpha or paired-chain data limited detectable features. An earlier analysis of 587 of the donors showed that most TCR beta V segments appeared in productive rearrangements either about 87% or about 30% of the time, which broadly matched IMGT annotations. In vitro tests confirmed that a few of the cytomegalovirus-associated TCR beta chains recognize cytomegalovirus antigens. Compared with the 666-donor mean, donors in an Asian-associated ancestry cluster had fewer N-insertions in productive TCRs, according to a later genetic analysis. Linkage disequilibrium might explain the correlated functional status among segregating V segments, but an unknown experimental factor could not be excluded. Sequencing depth was assumed to be roughly uniform across donors in the presence/absence analyses, though that assumption may not hold. According to a later analysis, TCR association rates differed among HLA loci, with DRB1 alleles showing the most associated TCRs and HLA-C alleles showing the fewest. Most TCR sequences were seen in very few donors, while some public TCRs were found in many individuals. A later analysis reported that several top co-occurrence clusters appeared linked to parvovirus B19, influenza, CMV and Epstein-Barr virus. In a later genetic analysis, a missense DCLRE1C variant was associated with V-gene and J-gene trimming of TCR beta chains, and the association was replicated in an independent cohort. Immune exposure information for the cohort was limited to CMV serostatus. In both the original and validation cohorts, the classifier was reported to diagnose cytomegalovirus status with high specificity and sensitivity. A further reported finding was that TCR beta sequences accurately predicted the HLA-A and HLA-B alleles for most subjects in the first cohort. When HLA alleles, especially DR and DQ, strongly co-occurred, attributing TCR associations to individual alleles was difficult. Because HLA typing was unavailable for some donors at each locus, only the typed subset was used in association tests. A later analysis found that HLA-associated TCR beta chains were more clonally expanded and had lower generation probabilities than equally common non-associated chains. A cluster of highly shared sequence variants was judged likely to be a technical artifact of the sequencing pipeline. A later analysis associated 16,951 TCR beta sequences with specific HLA alleles at a false discovery rate of 0.05. According to a later analysis, most CMV-associated TCR beta chains appeared to be HLA-restricted, and the HLA associations seemed to be driven largely by CMV exposure. It was suggested by the authors that the approach could potentially be generalized to other disease states and immunological phenotypes. The earlier analysis of nearly 600 of the donors excluded 15 to 20 rarely observed V segments, including chromosome 9 orphons, because counts were too low. Some IMGT-functional V segments, including TRBV6-2 and TRBV6-3, could not be distinguished by the 87-base-pair reads and were therefore excluded.

In its sample, this clone was seen once. There is no known antigen for this receptor. Within one base of it there is no much larger clone, and no base qualities were kept. Library preparation employed the immunoSEQ multiplex PCR assay. For the multiplex PCR, a mixture combining 60 forward primers for TCR Vbeta segments and 13 reverse primers for TCR Jbeta segments was used. The CDR3 region of rearranged TCR beta genes was amplified from genomic DNA with a multiplex PCR assay. On the Illumina HiSeq System, the amplified TCR beta libraries were sequenced as 87-base-pair reads. Concerning the study's data processing: In a later analysis, tens of millions of unique TCR beta chains were counted across the 690 or so repertoires, and roughly 10 million of these chains were shared by at least two donors. A nearest-neighbor algorithm error-corrected the raw reads and collapsed the reads into unique sequences, merging closely related sequences to remove PCR and sequencing errors. CDR3 sequences were aligned to IMGT reference sequences to assign V, D and J gene segments. For a sequence to be retained, at least a six-nucleotide match to both a V gene segment and a J gene segment was required. Rearrangements were called productive when the CDR3 lacked stop codons and stayed in frame with V and J; all others were non-productive. Following IMGT convention, CDR3 was defined as the stretch from the second conserved V-encoded cysteine up to the conserved J-encoded phenylalanine. The earlier analysis of about 500 of the donors excluded sequences that lacked an unambiguous match to a single V gene segment. In an earlier analysis of 450 to 700 of the donors, V segments were called functional above 56.7% productive rearrangements and were called segregating when the between-donor standard deviation exceeded 5%. To diagnose cytomegalovirus status from the catalog of TCR beta chain sequences, a statistical classification framework was built. In a later analysis, V and J genes were assigned by comparing TCR nucleotide sequences against IMGT/GENE-DB human TR gene sequences. Using the TCRdist pipeline, a later analysis assigned CDR3 sequences along with most-parsimonious VDJ recombination scenarios. In a later analysis, each TCR beta chain was defined by its CDR3 amino acid sequence together with its V-gene family, and reads without a unique V-gene family were excluded. In a later analysis, around 650 highly shared, low-generation-probability nucleotide sequences were removed to address suspected cross-contamination and a sequencing artifact. In a later analysis, a clonal expansion index was calculated for each public chain from normalized within-repertoire ranks of inferred template counts. Generation probabilities in a later analysis came from a VDJ recombination model fitted to out-of-frame rearrangements, and those results were checked against IGoR. A later analysis scored TCR-TCR, TCR-HLA and TCR-CMV co-occurrence with hypergeometric tests, applying a repertoire-size bias correction to TCR pairs. To estimate false discovery rates, a later analysis permuted the HLA or CMV assignments 20 times. In a later analysis, co-occurring TCRs were grouped using DBSCAN, and TCRdist sequence similarity was added for clustering within HLA-allele-positive subsets. Co-occurrence clustering excluded repertoires with fewer than 30,000 or more than 120,000 public chains, plus five with anomalous nucleotide sharing. The table comes from immuneACCESS by way of TCRdb, which keeps in-frame sequences with V and J called. Part of the clones is missing from these tables; in studies checked, under half for an unresolved V gene and the rest for unknown reasons. For V, J and clone size, that table is used; D and trimming come from the DNA. Counted in this sample were approximately 92,000 clones; roughly 79% of them appeared once. Of the sample, roughly 4% is held by the ten largest clones.

In total, roughly 710 healthy bone marrow donors made up the cohort. All cohort members were sampled while nominally healthy, although unrecorded immune exposures were likely present. The donor was CMV seropositive and was included in the group of approximately 300 seropositive cohort members. Each donor provided a peripheral blood sample, and peripheral blood mononuclear cells were used for TCR beta sequencing. The Qiagen DNeasy Blood Extraction Kit was used to extract genomic DNA from the blood cell samples. Looking up the germline V gene (reference sequence) yields CDR1 SEHNR and CDR2 FQNEAQ. V and J are truncated by 5 bases and 9 bases respectively, leaving an intervening sequence of 20 bases. The CDR3 holds 15 amino acids from the cysteine to the phenylalanine. The only DNA kept is the CDR3, 45 bases in frame from the first base.

The clonotype comes from a woman in her sixties or seventies in good health and CMV-seropositive. The material sequenced was PBMCs. The rearrangement combines TRBV7-9 with TRBJ2-1; TRBD2 is a possible D gene, resting on 6 matching bases. The CDR3 protein: CASSPEGGPGLEQFF. The sequenced DNA is TGTGCCAGCAGCCCGGAAGGAGGGCCGGGGCTTGAGCAGTTCTTC.